One sample yielded the 32 T cell receptor beta chains listed below, sequenced in a study of cytomegalovirus exposure and HLA in healthy donors. It was with 60 Vbeta and 13 Jbeta primers that the PCR ran. This table comes from immunoSEQ multiplex PCR, and its TCRdb copy is limited to in-frame clones, with some not included. The data show around 150,000 clones, with around four fifths seen just once and less than 2% held by the top ten. Sequenced: PBMCs. All receptors derive from a woman under 30 in good health and CMV-seronegative.

This chain links TRBV18 with TRBJ2-2; 8 bases are a match to TRBD2. The CDR3 is 17 residues long. V lost 3 bases, J lost 5 bases, and 11 bases stayed unmatched. The V gene's germline CDR1 is KGHSH and CDR2 LQKENI. The CDR3 region has the DNA TGTGCCAGCTCACCCTGGTCGGATAGCGGGACGACCGGGGAGCTGTTTTTT. Its protein is CASSPWSDSGTTGELFF.

This clone has more than one count but fewer than ten. The chain recombines TRBV5-1 with TRBJ1-3; 7 bases align to TRBD1. This CDR3 has 15 residues. Germline V gene sequence: CDR1 SGHRS, CDR2 YFSETQ. Trimming at V came to 0 bases and at J to 3 bases, leaving 3 bases not matched to a gene. In nucleotides, the CDR3 is TGCGCCAGCAGCTTGGGCCAGGGGGATGGAAACACCATATATTTT. This sequence encodes CASSLGQGDGNTIYF. Based on the CDR3 plus reference TRBV5-1 and TRBJ1-3, the full variable domain is KAGVTQTPRYLIKTRGQQVTLSCSPISGHRSVSWYQQTPGQGLQFLFEYFSETQRNKGNFPGRFSGRQFSNSRSEMNVSTLELGDSALYLCASSLGQGDGNTIYFGEGSWLTVV.

The CDR3 nucleotides are TGTGCCAGCAGTTCCGGACAGAGGAGCGAGCAGTACTTC. As protein: CASSSGQRSEQYF. This chain uses TRBV28 with TRBJ2-5; weak D call: TRBD1 (6 bases). The J call is uncertain, as TRBJ2-7 better fits the DNA end. The CDR3 loop spans 13 amino acids. The germline V gene encodes CDR1 MDHEN and CDR2 SYDVKM.

This chain uses TRBV5-1 with TRBJ2-7, with D perhaps matching TRBD2 (6 bases). Germline CDR1 and CDR2: SGHRS and YFSETQ. The CDR3 is 14 amino acids. V gave up 0 bases and J gave up 4 bases, with 11 bases separating them. The CDR3 nucleotides read TGCGCCAGCAGCTTGGCCCCGCGGGAATACGAGCAGTACTTC. Encoded protein: CASSLAPREYEQYF.

The J gene is TRBJ2-3, the V gene TRBV7-9, with D unresolved. Germline assignment: CDR1 SEHNR and CDR2 FQNEAQ (reference sequence). CDR3 length equals 12 residues. V was pared by 5 bases and J by 2 bases, with 5 bases between. DNA of the CDR3: TGTGCCAGCAGCCAACTCACAGATACGCAGTATTTT. As protein: CASSQLTDTQYF.

This chain uses TRBV4-1 with TRBJ2-1; TRBD1 might be the D (8 bases). V was clipped by 3 bases and J by 4 bases, with 28 bases between them. In germline, CDR1 is MGHRA, CDR2 YSYEKL. The CDR3 runs 20 residues. The CDR3 nucleotides read TGCGCCAGCAGCCACTTATATGTTTTGAGAACAGGGGGGGGGTACAATGAGCAGTTCTTC. Protein sequence: CASSHLYVLRTGGGYNEQFF.

The gene calls are TRBV6-6 and TRBJ2-7; the D is unclear. This CDR3 contains 13 residues. Germline V CDR1 and CDR2: MNHNY, SVGAGI (reference sequence). Trimming left V 7 bases short and J 1 base short, with 11 bases between. CDR3 protein: CASTKGGSYEQYF. CDR3 coding DNA: TGTGCCAGCACAAAAGGCGGTTCCTACGAGCAGTACTTC.

This chain links TRBV28 with TRBJ1-3; D may be TRBD1 (5 bases). The CDR3 sequence is 15 residues long. The germline V gene has CDR1 MDHEN and CDR2 SYDVKM. V shed 5 bases and J shed 4 bases, with 15 bases lying between them. CDR3 bases: TGTGCCAGCAGTCCCAACCAGGGATCCGGAAACACCATATATTTT. Amino acid sequence: CASSPNQGSGNTIYF.

V is TRBV9 and J is TRBJ2-5; 9 bases fit TRBD2. J gave up 7 bases and V 0 bases, and 16 bases lay outside the gene matches. Germline CDR1 SGDLS, CDR2 YYNGEE. The CDR3 loop spans 18 amino acids. The CDR3 sequence: CASSVAGGVAGALGTQYF. DNA of the CDR3: TGTGCCAGCAGCGTAGCAGGTGGGGTAGCGGGAGCCCTCGGGACCCAGTACTTC.

J is TRBJ2-1 and V is TRBV6-5, with D perhaps matching TRBD2 (5 bases). The CDR3 loop spans 16 amino acids. Trimming stripped 4 bases from V and 4 bases from J, with 17 bases between. CDR1 and CDR2 (germline): MNHEY, SVGAGI. Here the CDR3 reads CASSSLGITAYNEQFF. The CDR3 nucleotides read TGTGCCAGCAGTTCCCTCGGGATTACAGCTTACAATGAGCAGTTCTTC.

To note about this clone: The sample contains more than one DNA sequence encoding this CDR3. The CDR3 DNA sequence: TGTGCCACCAGCAGAGAACTTGAACGGGACACCAAGGCTTTCTTT. It translates to CATSRELERDTKAFF. The chain carries TRBV15 and TRBJ1-1; a possible D gene is TRBD1 (6 bases). Germline CDR1 and CDR2: LNHNV and YYDKDF (reference sequence). Between the trimmed V and J ends, which lost 0 bases and 11 bases, there was a span of 19 bases. This CDR3 is built from 15 residues.

The chain couples TRBV13 to TRBJ2-1, with D perhaps matching TRBD1 (6 bases). Deletions cut 5 bases from V and 5 bases from J, with 10 bases between. This CDR3 has 13 amino acids. Germline V gene data show CDR1 as PRHDT and CDR2 as FYEKMQ (reference sequence). CDR3 in DNA: TGTGCCAGCAGCCCGGACAGTAACAATGAGCAGTTCTTC. It translates to CASSPDSNNEQFF.

The rearrangement joins TRBV7-2 to TRBJ2-1, with 7 bases that match TRBD2. The V gene end was trimmed by 5 bases and the J gene end by 4 bases; junction bases not matched to a gene: 11. The CDR3 totals 16 residues. The germline V gene encodes CDR1 SGHTA and CDR2 FQGNSA. The CDR3: CASSRQRLAVYNEQFF. Here the CDR3 DNA reads TGTGCCAGCAGCCGGCAACGACTAGCTGTTTACAATGAGCAGTTCTTC.

The chain joins TRBV7-8 to TRBJ1-3, with D tentatively TRBD1 (6 bases). Per germline, CDR1 SGHVS and CDR2 FQNEAQ. V was pared by 2 bases and J by 4 bases, with 12 bases between. The CDR3 covers 15 residues. CDR3 residues: CASSLRGYGGNTIYF. The CDR3, as DNA: TGTGCCAGCAGCTTAAGGGGGTACGGGGGAAACACCATATATTTT.

This clone was picked up one time. The chain carries TRBV28 and TRBJ1-5; 9 bases line up with TRBD1. This CDR3 is 19 amino acids long. Germline V lookup: CDR1 MDHEN, CDR2 SYDVKM. Trimming took 5 bases from V and 0 from J; bases not matched to a gene: 14. CDR3 nucleotide sequence: TGTGCCAGCAGTGGGGGGAGGGACAGGGCCTCCTATAGCAATCAGCCCCAGCATTTT. As protein: CASSGGRDRASYSNQPQHF.

The V call is TRBV6-6, the J call TRBJ1-1; D may be TRBD1 (5 bases). CDR3 size: 13 residues. V was pared by 6 bases and J by 1 base, with 9 bases between. Germline V gives CDR1 MNHNY, CDR2 SVGAGI (reference sequence). As DNA, the CDR3 is TGTGCCAGCAGCCTAACAGGGAACACTGAAGCTTTCTTT. As protein: CASSLTGNTEAFF.

There are a few counts of this clone. This chain connects TRBV6-5 to TRBJ1-1, with 8 bases identical to TRBD1. V was clipped by 6 bases and J by 8 bases; unmatched bases: 11. CDR1 and CDR2 (germline): MNHEY, SVGAGI. This CDR3 spans 14 amino acids. The CDR3 DNA sequence: TGTGCCAGCAGAGGGGGGCAGGGGGCAGGAGAAGCTTTCTTT. Its translation is CASRGGQGAGEAFF.

The V and J genes are TRBV29-1 and TRBJ1-2; 7 nucleotides align to TRBD1. The CDR3 totals 12 residues. The V gene's germline CDR1 is SQVTM and CDR2 ANQGSEA. V gave up 6 bases and J gave up 2 bases; unmatched junction bases: 3. CDR3 sequence (DNA): TGCAGCGTGGGGGGACAGAACTATGGCTACACCTTC. Amino acid sequence: CSVGGQNYGYTF.

The chain uses TRBV5-6 and TRBJ1-6, with D unresolved. Germline-derived CDR1 and CDR2 are SGHDT and YYEEEE. Trimming cost V 0 bases and J 9 bases, with 4 bases left between them. The CDR3 length is 12 residues. In nucleotides, the CDR3 is TGTGCCAGCAGCTTGGGGGCTTCACCCCTCCACTTT. The encoded protein is CASSLGASPLHF.

The chain joins TRBV5-1 to TRBJ2-6; D not resolved. V was trimmed by 4 bases and J by 4 bases, leaving 12 bases between them. Looked up from germline, CDR1 is SGHRS and CDR2 is YFSETQ. The CDR3 runs 15 residues. CDR3 bases: TGCGCCAGCAGCGCTACAGAATCCGGGGCCAACGTCCTGACTTTC. Its protein is CASSATESGANVLTF.

The J gene is TRBJ1-6, the V gene TRBV30; no definite D call. This CDR3 comprises 18 residues. Germline values: CDR1 GTSNPN, CDR2 SVGIG (reference sequence). The V and J ends lost 4 bases and 7 bases respectively, with 26 bases between them. The CDR3, as DNA: TGTGCCTGGAACCCGGGGTTCTCACTCTTACACTCCAATTCACCCCTCCACTTT. Translation gives CAWNPGFSLLHSNSPLHF.

This chain joins TRBV5-1 and TRBJ2-2, with 7 bases identical to TRBD2. Germline-derived CDR1 and CDR2 are SGHRS and YFSETQ. The CDR3 has 16 amino acids. V dropped 0 bases and J dropped 0; count of bases not matched to a gene: 2. CDR3 nucleotide sequence: TGCGCCAGCAGCTTGGCGGGGGGAACGAACACCGGGGAGCTGTTTTTT. It yields the protein CASSLAGGTNTGELFF. Full variable domain (remainder filled in from reference TRBV5-1 and TRBJ2-2): KAGVTQTPRYLIKTRGQQVTLSCSPISGHRSVSWYQQTPGQGLQFLFEYFSETQRNKGNFPGRFSGRQFSNSRSEMNVSTLELGDSALYLCASSLAGGTNTGELFFGEGSRLTVL.

The chain is built from TRBV11-2 and TRBJ2-5, with 11 bases aligning to TRBD2. The V and J ends lost 3 bases and 4 bases, in that order; junction bases with no gene match: 10. CDR3 length equals 17 residues. From germline, CDR1 is SGHAT and CDR2 FQNNGV. CDR3 region: CASSFPQNGTSGETQYF. The CDR3 bases are TGTGCCAGCAGCTTCCCCCAAAACGGGACTAGCGGAGAGACCCAGTACTTC. The complete variable domain, with remaining parts taken from reference TRBV11-2 and TRBJ2-5, reads EAGVAQSPRYKIIEKRQSVAFWCNPISGHATLYWYQQILGQGPKLLIQFQNNGVVDDSQLPKDRFSAERLKGVDSTLKIQPAKLEDSAVYLCASSFPQNGTSGETQYFGPGTRLLVL.

The gene calls are TRBV27 and TRBJ2-7; TRBD1 agrees at 10 bases. Germline V gene lookup returns CDR1 MNHEY and CDR2 SMNVEV (reference sequence). The CDR3 contains 14 residues. V lost 5 bases, J lost 4 bases, and 5 bases stayed unmatched. Here the CDR3 DNA reads TGTGCCAGCAGTCCGTGGGACAGGGGTTACGAGCAGTACTTC. As protein: CASSPWDRGYEQYF.

This chain links TRBV6-5 with TRBJ1-1, with 7 bases fitting TRBD1. The V gene's germline CDR1 is MNHEY and CDR2 SVGAGI. This CDR3 spans 15 amino acids. V shed 5 bases, J shed 0 bases, and the junction held 6 bases outside the gene matches. DNA of the CDR3: TGTGCCAGCAGTAAGGGACAGAACATGAACACTGAAGCTTTCTTT. Amino acids: CASSKGQNMNTEAFF.

The chain uses TRBV7-9 and TRBJ2-7; no clear D gene. This CDR3 is built from 12 residues. Germline CDR1 and CDR2: SEHNR and FQNEAQ (reference sequence). With 5 bases removed from V and 3 bases from J, the gap between germline ends came to 8 bases. For the CDR3, the DNA is TGTGCCAGCAGCCACGAGCACTACGAGCAGTACTTC. It specifies CASSHEHYEQYF.

CDR3 amino acids: CASSYFGTGGPEAFF. The CDR3 nucleotides are TGTGCCAGCAGTTATTTCGGGACAGGGGGCCCTGAAGCTTTCTTT. V usage is TRBV6-5 and J usage is TRBJ1-1; 12 bases are shared with TRBD1. The CDR3 totals 15 residues. V shed 3 bases and J 6 bases; nucleotides not matched to a gene: 5. CDR1 and CDR2 (germline): MNHEY, SVGAGI.

J is TRBJ2-2 and V is TRBV5-1; perhaps TRBD1 as D (6 bases). The CDR3 covers 15 residues. V lost 3 bases, J lost 5 bases, and 14 bases lay in between. Looked up from germline, CDR1 is SGHRS and CDR2 is YFSETQ. This chain's CDR3 is CASSWDTRGTGELFF. The CDR3 nucleotides are TGCGCCAGCAGCTGGGACACCCGAGGGACCGGGGAGCTGTTTTTT. The full variable domain, with the rest looked up from reference TRBV5-1 and TRBJ2-2, is KAGVTQTPRYLIKTRGQQVTLSCSPISGHRSVSWYQQTPGQGLQFLFEYFSETQRNKGNFPGRFSGRQFSNSRSEMNVSTLELGDSALYLCASSWDTRGTGELFFGEGSRLTVL.

V usage is TRBV30 and J usage is TRBJ2-5; D may be TRBD2 (5 bases). V was clipped by 3 bases and J by 1 base, with 9 bases between them. The CDR3 extends over 13 amino acids. Germline V lookup: CDR1 GTSNPN, CDR2 SVGIG (reference sequence). In DNA, the CDR3 is TGTGCCTGGAGCGCCGGACTCCAAGAGACCCAGTACTTC. It yields the protein CAWSAGLQETQYF.

This chain links TRBV7-9 with TRBJ2-2; tentative D call: TRBD1 (6 bases). V lost 2 bases and J lost 11, with 15 bases in between. The CDR3 contains 14 residues. Per germline, CDR1 SEHNR and CDR2 FQNEAQ (reference sequence). The CDR3 sequence is CASSLLLGHPELFF. Here the CDR3 DNA reads TGTGCCAGCAGCTTACTTCTGGGACATCCCGAGCTGTTTTTT.

CDR3 protein: CASSYGLADSYEQYF. As DNA, the CDR3 is TGTGCCAGCAGTTACGGGCTAGCGGACTCCTACGAGCAGTACTTC. J is TRBJ2-7 and V is TRBV6-5; the match to TRBD2 covers 7 bases. V lost 2 bases to trimming and J lost 0 bases; unmatched junction nucleotides: 4. This CDR3 is 15 amino acids long. Germline CDR1 is MNHEY and CDR2 is SVGAGI.

The rearrangement uses TRBV7-9 and TRBJ2-2; tentative D call: TRBD1 (6 bases). In germline, CDR1 is SEHNR, CDR2 FQNEAQ (reference sequence). This CDR3 has 14 amino acids. V lost 11 bases and J lost 6, with 19 bases in between. CDR3 amino acids: CALNRDNLPGELFF. Here the CDR3 DNA reads TGTGCCTTAAACCGGGACAACCTTCCCGGGGAGCTGTTTTTT.